This T cell receptor beta chain was captured in a study of beta chain features in type 1 diabetes. In the study overall: Age, gender, cell numbers and subset yield matched between patients and controls.

Since all of the isolated RNA was reverse transcribed, expressed TCRB transcripts were what got sequenced. Repertoires were generated with immunoSEQ multiplex PCR, while TCRdb's copy carries only in-frame clones and drops some. This table has some 360,000 clones, around a tenth appearing once. For this clone: The target antigen is unknown.

Findings and limits, study-wide: For Type 1 diabetes patients, all four CD4+ subsets carried TCRB CDR3s that were moderately but significantly shorter.

The CDR3 is made up of 14 amino acids. Germline V gives CDR1 MNHNY, CDR2 SVGAGI (reference sequence). The V gene lost 8 bases and the J gene lost 0 bases, with 11 bases spanning the gap. This clonotype was sampled from a man in his thirties or forties with type 1 diabetes. The chain uses TRBV6-6 and TRBJ1-5; D may be TRBD1 (5 bases). The sequenced sample was central memory CD4+ T cells from blood. The CDR3 sequence is CASAGVNSNQPQHF. The CDR3, as DNA: TGTGCCAGCGCGGGGGTTAATAGCAATCAGCCCCAGCATTTT.